These T cell receptor beta chains were read from a single sample in a study of cytomegalovirus exposure and HLA in healthy donors. Libraries were prepared by immunoSEQ multiplex PCR; TCRdb keeps only in-frame clonotypes and omits some of them. The sample contains roughly 120,000 clones, 88% of which appear only once. Sequencing was carried out using PBMCs. The source is a man younger than 35 in good health and CMV-seropositive. The CDR3 runs from the conserved cysteine through the conserved F or W. The D gene is left open where the match is weak. Only some rows state a clone size, as once, few, many or a class for expanded clones.

TRBD1,once,TRBJ2-7,TRBV7-9,TGTGCCAGCAGCTTACAGGGGGCGGGGGAGCAGTACTTC,CASSLQGAGEQYF
TRBD2,.,TRBJ2-1,TRBV19,TGTGCCAGTAGTATGACTAGCGGGGGTCAGTACAATGAGCAGTTCTTC,CASSMTSGGQYNEQFF
.,.,TRBJ1-1,TRBV9,TGTGCCAGCAGCGCCGACCGAGGGTGGCCTGAAGCTTTCTTT,CASSADRGWPEAFF
.,.,TRBJ1-4,TRBV7-9,TGTGCCAGCAGCTTAGACAGGGATGAAAAACTGTTTTTT,CASSLDRDEKLFF
.,.,TRBJ1-5,TRBV27,TGTGCCAGCAGTTTATCGTGGGCTCAGCCCCAGCATTTT,CASSLSWAQPQHF
.,few,TRBJ1-5,TRBV10-3,TGTGCCATCAGTGATGGGCGACAGACCAATCAGCCCCAGCATTTT,CAISDGRQTNQPQHF
TRBD2,once,TRBJ2-2,TRBV5-4,TGTGCCACGCTCCGATCTAGCGGGGGGGGGAACACCGGGGAGCTGTTTTTT,CATLRSSGGGNTGELFF
.,.,TRBJ2-5,TRBV7-9,TGTGCCAGCAGCTTGAGTCACGGACAGCAAGAGACCCAGTACTTC,CASSLSHGQQETQYF
TRBD1,.,TRBJ2-3,TRBV5-6,TGTGCCAGCAGCTTTTCGGACAGGGGGCCAGATACGCAGTATTTT,CASSFSDRGPDTQYF
.,once,TRBJ2-2,TRBV18,TGTGCCAGCTCATCGCTAGGGACAACGAACACCGGGGAGCTGTTTTTT,CASSSLGTTNTGELFF
.,.,TRBJ1-6,TRBV28,TGTGCCAGCATGGGATCGGGAGGGAATTCACCCCTCCACTTT,CASMGSGGNSPLHF
.,.,TRBJ2-7,TRBV5-1,TGCGCCAGCAGCTTGGACCGACAGCTCTACGAGCAGTACTTC,CASSLDRQLYEQYF
TRBD1,.,TRBJ1-2,TRBV4-3,TGCGCCAGCAGCCCCAGCCGACAGGGTAGCTATGGCTACACCTTC,CASSPSRQGSYGYTF
.,.,TRBJ1-2,TRBV7-6,TGTGCCAGCAGCTCGGTTTGGGGCTACACCTTC,CASSSVWGYTF
.,.,TRBJ1-5,TRBV19,TGTGCCAGTAGTATAGCCAGTATAAGCAATCAGCCCCAGCATTTT,CASSIASISNQPQHF
.,.,TRBJ2-3,TRBV15,TGTGCCACCAGCAGAGGGAGGAGGGGTTCAGATACGCAGTATTTT,CATSRGRRGSDTQYF
.,.,TRBJ1-1,TRBV7-9,TGTGCCAGCAGCTTGGGAGGCGGCACTGAAGCTTTCTTT,CASSLGGGTEAFF
.,.,TRBJ1-1,TRBV6-1,TGTGCCAGCAGTGGGGTTAAGCGCACTGAAGCTTTCTTT,CASSGVKRTEAFF
.,.,TRBJ1-1,TRBV7-2,TGTGCCAGCAGCTTAGTAGTGGGAGCAAGCACTGAAGCTTTCTTT,CASSLVVGASTEAFF
TRBD2,once,TRBJ2-5,TRBV4-3,TGCGCCAGCAGCCAAGACTCTAGCGGGGCTGAAGAGACCCAGTACTTC,CASSQDSSGAEETQYF
.,.,TRBJ2-5,TRBV5-6,TGTGCCAGCAGCCTTCAGGGGGGCGGGGAGACCCAGTACTTC,CASSLQGGGETQYF
TRBD1,.,TRBJ1-4,TRBV2,TGTGCCAGCAGTTGGCAGGGGGTTGAAAAACTGTTTTTT,CASSWQGVEKLFF
TRBD1,.,TRBJ2-3,TRBV7-9,TGTGCCAGCAGCTCGGGGGGACAGGGAGGAGTAGATACGCAGTATTTT,CASSSGGQGGVDTQYF
.,.,TRBJ1-5,TRBV6-1,TGTGCCAGCAGTGCTGTAGGGGCTGGTCAGCCCCAGCATTTT,CASSAVGAGQPQHF
TRBD1,.,TRBJ2-1,TRBV5-1,TGCGCCAGCCAGGGGGATAACACCTACAATGAGCAGTTCTTC,CASQGDNTYNEQFF
.,.,TRBJ2-7,TRBV5-4,TGTGCCAGCAGCCTAAAGGACAGACCCTACGAGCAGTACTTC,CASSLKDRPYEQYF
.,.,TRBJ1-1,TRBV11-2,TGTGCCAGCAGCCCCGTCAGGGCAGGGGAGTTGTTGTTTCGCACTGAAGCTTTCTTT,CASSPVRAGELLFRTEAFF
.,.,TRBJ2-2,TRBV5-1,TGCGCCAGCAGCAGTGACAACGGGGAGCTGTTTTTT,CASSSDNGELFF
.,.,TRBJ2-3,TRBV13,TGTGCCAGCAGCTTAGTGACAGGTTCTAGCACAGATACGCAGTATTTT,CASSLVTGSSTDTQYF
TRBD1,.,TRBJ1-3,TRBV7-9,TGTGCCAGCAGCCCCCGGGACAGCGGAAACACCATATATTTT,CASSPRDSGNTIYF
.,.,TRBJ1-1,TRBV11-2,TGTGCCAGCAGCTTTCAGGGAAACACTGAAGCTTTCTTT,CASSFQGNTEAFF
.,once,TRBJ1-3,TRBV5-6,TGTGCCAGCAGCTTGCGGTACCGAAACACCATATATTTT,CASSLRYRNTIYF
.,.,TRBJ1-5,TRBV6-4,TGTGCCAGCAGTGACACCCCAGACAATCAGCCCCAGCATTTT,CASSDTPDNQPQHF
TRBD1,.,TRBJ2-5,TRBV30,TGTGCCTGGAGACGCACAGGGGTTACTGAAGAGACCCAGTACTTC,CAWRRTGVTEETQYF
.,.,TRBJ1-1,TRBV2,TGTGCCAGCAGCCCACGGACAGAGACTGAAGCTTTCTTT,CASSPRTETEAFF
.,few,TRBJ2-7,TRBV27,TGTGCCAGCAGTAGGGCAGGGCTGAACGAGCAGTACTTC,CASSRAGLNEQYF
.,.,TRBJ1-2,TRBV27,TGTGCCAGCAGTTTCCAGGGTAACTATGGCTACACCTTC,CASSFQGNYGYTF
.,few,TRBJ1-5,TRBV27,TGTGCCAGCAGTTTAGGCGGGAGCAATCAGCCCCAGCATTTT,CASSLGGSNQPQHF
.,.,TRBJ1-2,TRBV7-8,TGTGCCAGCAGCTTACAGACAACCCCCACCTATGGCTACACCTTC,CASSLQTTPTYGYTF
.,.,TRBJ1-3,TRBV12-5,TGTGCTAGTGGTTCAGGGACAGGAAACACCATATATTTT,CASGSGTGNTIYF
.,.,TRBJ2-3,TRBV19,TGTGCCAGTAGTTTGGGTTACCCGGGGGAAGATACGCAGTATTTT,CASSLGYPGEDTQYF
.,.,TRBJ2-1,TRBV4-1,TGCGCCAGCAGCCAAGATCAAGCGGGCGACAATGAGCAGTTCTTC,CASSQDQAGDNEQFF
.,few,TRBJ1-1,TRBV10-3,TGTGCCATCATTAAACGTCAGGGTATCCACACTGAAGCTTTCTTT,CAIIKRQGIHTEAFF
.,.,TRBJ1-5,TRBV7-9,TGTGCCAGCAGTCCTCAGCCGGGTCAGCCCCAGCATTTT,CASSPQPGQPQHF
TRBD1,.,TRBJ1-5,TRBV6-1,TGTGCCAGCAGTGAAATACAATGTCGGGACAGGGGGATGTGCAATCAGCCCCAGCATTTT,CASSEIQCRDRGMCNQPQHF